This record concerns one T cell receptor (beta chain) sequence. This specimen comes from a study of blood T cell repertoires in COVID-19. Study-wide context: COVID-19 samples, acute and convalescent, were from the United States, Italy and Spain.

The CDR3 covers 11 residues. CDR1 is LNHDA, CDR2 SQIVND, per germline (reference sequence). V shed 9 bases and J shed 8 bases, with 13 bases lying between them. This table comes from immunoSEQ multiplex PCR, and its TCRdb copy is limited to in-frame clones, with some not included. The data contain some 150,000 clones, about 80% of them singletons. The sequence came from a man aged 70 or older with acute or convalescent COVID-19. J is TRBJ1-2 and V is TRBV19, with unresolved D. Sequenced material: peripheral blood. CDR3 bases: TGTGCCAGCCGGAGTGGCGGCGGCTACACCTTC. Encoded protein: CASRSGGGYTF.